The present T cell receptor (beta chain) was sequenced within a study of blood T cell repertoires in COVID-19. Across the study: Sites across the United States, Italy and Spain contributed samples from acute and convalescent COVID-19. From T cells, B-cell-depleted T cells, or PBMCs came the material, which was cDNA or gDNA.

Original processing methods: For nucleated cells, counts were estimated from reference gene primer amplification. Profiling relied on immunoSEQ multiplex PCR, and the TCRdb table lists in-frame clones only, not all of them. V, J and clone size derive from that table, while D and trimming were established from the DNA sequence. In the table there are under 250,000 clones, roughly 83% of which are singletons. This CDR3 comprises 14 residues. The J segment lost 5 bases and the V segment lost 7 bases, leaving 10 bases of the junction unmatched. In germline, CDR1 is SGHRS, CDR2 YFSETQ. Sequenced sample: peripheral blood. The receptor's source is a man older than 75 with acute or convalescent COVID-19. The chain joins TRBV5-1 to TRBJ2-3, with TRBD1 matching 7 bases. This chain's CDR3 is CASRDGTVLDTQYF. The CDR3 coding sequence is TGCGCCAGCCGAGACGGGACAGTGCTAGATACGCAGTATTTT.